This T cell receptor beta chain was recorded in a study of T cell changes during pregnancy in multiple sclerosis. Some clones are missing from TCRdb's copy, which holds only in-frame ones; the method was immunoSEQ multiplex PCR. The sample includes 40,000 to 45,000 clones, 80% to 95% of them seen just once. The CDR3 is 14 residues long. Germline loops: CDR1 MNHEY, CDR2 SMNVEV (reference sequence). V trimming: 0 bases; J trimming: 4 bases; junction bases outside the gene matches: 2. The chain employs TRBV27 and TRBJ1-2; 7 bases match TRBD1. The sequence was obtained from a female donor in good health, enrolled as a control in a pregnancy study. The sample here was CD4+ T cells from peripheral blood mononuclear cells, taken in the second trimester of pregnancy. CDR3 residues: CASSLSGGFYGYTF. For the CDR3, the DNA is TGTGCCAGCAGTTTATCAGGGGGCTTCTATGGCTACACCTTC.